This T cell receptor beta chain was identified during a study of CD8 T cells in ankylosing spondylitis (dated by TCRdb to between 2016 and 2019). With respect to the entire study: The study profiled T cell receptor beta repertoires in healthy donors and ankylosing spondylitis patients to find disease-linked TCR variants. In total, the full study cohort was made up of over a hundred healthy donors and 25 ankylosing spondylitis patients. Peripheral blood samples were taken, and synovial fluid was additionally collected from ankylosing spondylitis patients. The study at large found these results: A TCR beta motif made up of several highly homologous amino acid variants appeared to be characteristic of blood from ankylosing spondylitis patients. Some motif variants were previously reported in synovial fluid and blood of reactive arthritis patients, suggesting common disease-initiation mechanisms. The disease-linked clones were reported to be significantly enriched in matched synovial fluid samples from ankylosing spondylitis patients. In peripheral blood, the disease-linked clones were found at relatively low frequencies and had a CD8+ phenotype.

The listed sequencing device is Illumina HiSeq 2500. Quantitative 5'-RACE with molecular barcodes was used to prepare TCR beta libraries. As for the original processing: To identify disease-linked TCR variants, a new computational method was used, one built on a probabilistic model of VDJ rearrangement. TCRdb itself trimmed the public reads at Q25 with fastp, ran MiXCR and retained productive beta chains. Each entry is one CDR3 protein sequence, shown with its most common DNA and genes. What appears here as the V and J calls and clone size reflects TCRdb's work, not the paper's. This sample holds 100,000 or so distinct CDR3 sequences; roughly 9% were observed only once. The ten most abundant clones make up over 25% of the sample. Only a few counts were recorded for this clonotype. Its antigen is still unknown. Per-base quality was not reported, and no clone a single base away is much larger than it.

There are 16 amino acids in the CDR3, from cysteine to valine inclusive. The read is trimmed to its CDR3 DNA, 48 bases read in frame from base 1. Germline trimming: 5 bases from V, 4 bases from J; junction bases outside gene matches: 13. CDR1 and CDR2 are read off the germline V gene as MNHNS and SASEGT. This sequence uses TRBV6-1 and TRBJ2-7, with 8 central nucleotides matching TRBD1. Sequenced: blood, either unsorted or a sorted T cell fraction (not recorded which). The TCR sequence derives from a male donor with ankylosing spondylitis. CDR3 sequence: CASSTSDRGSVYEQYV. The nucleotides read TGTGCCAGCAGTACGTCCGACAGGGGAAGCGTATACGAGCAGTACGTC.